The rows below give T cell receptor beta chains drawn from one sample of a study of type 1 regulatory T cells. One entry per CDR3 protein results from TCRdb running MiXCR on the reads. The sample holds 63,000 or so distinct CDR3 sequences, approximately 47% seen once. No antigen has been identified for these receptors. The sequencing sample was made of cultured non-Tr1 T cells, either the whole culture or a sorted T cell fraction (not recorded which). All receptors come from a human donor in good health. CDR3s include the opening cysteine and the closing phenylalanine or tryptophan. D genes are given only for firm matches. Rows may omit the clone size; those that give it use once, few, many or a size class.

clone_size: -
j_call: TRBJ1-1
v_call: TRBV7-9
d_call: TRBD1
cdr3_aa: CASSFLQGASNTEAFF
cdr3_nt: TGTGCCAGCAGCTTTCTACAGGGGGCCTCGAACACTGAAGCTTTCTTT

clone_size: -
j_call: TRBJ2-1
v_call: TRBV10-3
d_call: TRBD2
cdr3_aa: CAISEAERGARNEQFF
cdr3_nt: TGTGCCATCAGTGAGGCCGAGCGGGGGGCCCGAAATGAGCAGTTCTTC

clone_size: -
j_call: TRBJ2-2
v_call: TRBV3-1
d_call: -
cdr3_aa: CASSQDQGISTGELFF
cdr3_nt: TGTGCCAGCAGCCAAGATCAAGGGATCAGCACCGGGGAGCTGTTTTTT

clone_size: -
j_call: TRBJ2-7
v_call: TRBV2
d_call: TRBD2
cdr3_aa: CASRARGEILYEQYF
cdr3_nt: TGTGCCAGCAGGGCCCGGGGGGAGATCCTGTACGAGCAGTACTTC

clone_size: -
j_call: TRBJ2-3
v_call: TRBV11-2
d_call: -
cdr3_aa: CASSARGSAGLTDTQYF
cdr3_nt: TGTGCCAGCAGCGCACGCGGGTCGGCGGGCCTCACAGATACGCAGTATTTT

clone_size: -
j_call: TRBJ2-7
v_call: TRBV10-3
d_call: TRBD2
cdr3_aa: CAISGGGGGVAYEQYF
cdr3_nt: TGTGCCATCAGTGGGGGCGGGGGAGGAGTTGCCTACGAGCAGTACTTC

clone_size: -
j_call: TRBJ1-1
v_call: TRBV29-1
d_call: TRBD1
cdr3_aa: CSGRQGGYTEAFF
cdr3_nt: TGCAGCGGACGACAGGGAGGGTACACTGAAGCTTTCTTT

clone_size: medium-sized
j_call: TRBJ2-5
v_call: TRBV29-1
d_call: -
cdr3_aa: CSVEGSSDQETQYF
cdr3_nt: TGCAGCGTTGAAGGAAGCAGCGATCAAGAGACCCAGTACTTC

clone_size: -
j_call: TRBJ1-3
v_call: TRBV29-1
d_call: -
cdr3_aa: CSGKKGGSGNTIYF
cdr3_nt: TGCAGCGGGAAGAAAGGGGGTTCTGGAAACACCATATATTTT

clone_size: -
j_call: TRBJ1-2
v_call: TRBV4-2
d_call: -
cdr3_aa: CASSPGAEFNYGYTF
cdr3_nt: TGTGCCAGCAGCCCGGGTGCCGAATTTAACTATGGCTACACCTTC

clone_size: once
j_call: TRBJ1-3
v_call: TRBV7-9
d_call: -
cdr3_aa: CASSSEGNTIYF
cdr3_nt: TGTGCCAGCAGCTCGGAAGGAAACACCATATATTTT

clone_size: -
j_call: TRBJ1-1
v_call: TRBV2
d_call: TRBD1
cdr3_aa: CAGDRVGTEAFF
cdr3_nt: TGTGCCGGGGACAGGGTAGGCACTGAAGCTTTCTTT

clone_size: few
j_call: TRBJ2-2
v_call: TRBV5-1
d_call: -
cdr3_aa: CASSLRGNTGELFF
cdr3_nt: TGCGCCAGCAGCTTGCGGGGGAACACCGGGGAGCTGTTTTTT

clone_size: -
j_call: TRBJ2-7
v_call: TRBV18
d_call: TRBD2
cdr3_aa: CASSPSRGGWYEQYF
cdr3_nt: TGTGCCAGCTCACCGAGCCGCGGGGGGTGGTACGAGCAGTACTTC

clone_size: few
j_call: TRBJ2-5
v_call: TRBV20-1
d_call: -
cdr3_aa: CSARYLDRKETQYF
cdr3_nt: TGCAGTGCTAGATACCTGGACAGAAAAGAGACCCAGTACTTT

clone_size: -
j_call: TRBJ1-1
v_call: TRBV2
d_call: -
cdr3_aa: CASLAGRNTEAFF
cdr3_nt: TGTGCCAGCCTGGCAGGGAGGAACACTGAAGCTTTCTTT

clone_size: -
j_call: TRBJ1-2
v_call: TRBV19
d_call: -
cdr3_aa: CASSIAGGYGYTF
cdr3_nt: TGTGCCAGTAGTATAGCCGGCGGCTATGGCTACACCTTC

clone_size: -
j_call: TRBJ1-1
v_call: TRBV7-9
d_call: -
cdr3_aa: CASSLPSGDTEAFF
cdr3_nt: TGTGCCAGCAGCCTGCCTTCGGGGGACACTGAAGCTTTCTTT

clone_size: -
j_call: TRBJ1-1
v_call: TRBV6-5
d_call: -
cdr3_aa: CASSRPGVSRIAEAFF
cdr3_nt: TGTGCCAGCAGTCGTCCAGGGGTTTCGAGGATTGCTGAAGCTTTCTTT

clone_size: few
j_call: TRBJ1-5
v_call: TRBV28
d_call: -
cdr3_aa: CASSLLQGSGNQPQHF
cdr3_nt: TGTGCCAGCAGTTTATTACAGGGAAGCGGCAATCAGCCCCAGCATTTT

clone_size: many
j_call: TRBJ2-1
v_call: TRBV19
d_call: -
cdr3_aa: CASSLSRANEQFF
cdr3_nt: TGTGCCAGTAGTCTCTCCAGGGCCAATGAGCAGTTCTTC

clone_size: -
j_call: TRBJ1-2
v_call: TRBV20-1
d_call: TRBD1
cdr3_aa: CSARAEGGAGGYTF
cdr3_nt: TGCAGTGCTAGAGCGGAAGGGGGCGCGGGTGGCTACACCTTC

clone_size: few
j_call: TRBJ2-1
v_call: TRBV20-1
d_call: -
cdr3_aa: CSASVYNEQFF
cdr3_nt: TGCAGTGCTTCTGTATACAATGAGCAGTTCTTC

clone_size: few
j_call: TRBJ1-2
v_call: TRBV2
d_call: TRBD1
cdr3_aa: CASSPTGMGGYTF
cdr3_nt: TGTGCCAGCAGCCCGACAGGGATGGGTGGCTACACCTTC

clone_size: few
j_call: TRBJ1-6
v_call: TRBV7-2
d_call: TRBD1
cdr3_aa: CASSKYGDRGLYNSPLHF
cdr3_nt: TGTGCCAGCAGCAAATACGGGGACAGGGGGTTGTATAATTCACCCCTCCACTTT

clone_size: -
j_call: TRBJ2-7
v_call: TRBV5-1
d_call: -
cdr3_aa: CASSSGVGTPSYEQYF
cdr3_nt: TGCGCCAGCAGCTCGGGAGTTGGGACTCCCTCCTACGAGCAGTACTTC

clone_size: few
j_call: TRBJ2-7
v_call: TRBV5-1
d_call: -
cdr3_aa: CASSSRTGNLLGEQYF
cdr3_nt: TGCGCCAGCAGCTCCCGTACAGGGAATCTTTTGGGCGAGCAGTACTTC

clone_size: -
j_call: TRBJ2-7
v_call: TRBV12-3/TRBV12-4
d_call: -
cdr3_aa: CASSLAGGIYEQYF
cdr3_nt: TGTGCCAGCAGTTTAGCGGGGGGAATCTACGAGCAGTACTTC

clone_size: -
j_call: TRBJ1-4
v_call: TRBV7-2
d_call: TRBD1
cdr3_aa: CASSLVGGQINEKLFF
cdr3_nt: TGTGCCAGCAGCTTAGTAGGGGGACAGATTAATGAAAAACTGTTTTTT

clone_size: -
j_call: TRBJ2-3
v_call: TRBV7-9
d_call: TRBD2
cdr3_aa: CASSFTSGGGDTQYF
cdr3_nt: TGTGCCAGCAGCTTTACAAGCGGGGGTGGAGATACGCAGTATTTT

clone_size: -
j_call: TRBJ2-1
v_call: TRBV4-3
d_call: TRBD1
cdr3_aa: CASSQEDRVDYNEQFF
cdr3_nt: TGCGCCAGCAGCCAAGAGGACAGGGTGGACTACAATGAGCAGTTCTTC

clone_size: -
j_call: TRBJ1-2
v_call: TRBV12-3/TRBV12-4
d_call: TRBD1
cdr3_aa: CASSDRDRLTNYGYTF
cdr3_nt: TGTGCCAGCAGTGATCGGGACAGGCTAACTAACTATGGCTACACCTTC

clone_size: -
j_call: TRBJ2-1
v_call: TRBV7-2
d_call: TRBD1
cdr3_aa: CASSTPDRGYNEQFF
cdr3_nt: TGTGCCAGCAGCACCCCGGACAGGGGATACAATGAGCAGTTCTTC

clone_size: -
j_call: TRBJ2-5
v_call: TRBV27
d_call: TRBD2
cdr3_aa: CASSSAHWGLADHPQYF
cdr3_nt: TGTGCCAGCAGTTCAGCCCACTGGGGACTAGCGGATCACCCCCAGTACTTC

clone_size: -
j_call: TRBJ1-1
v_call: TRBV29-1
d_call: -
cdr3_aa: CSVGPDTEAFF
cdr3_nt: TGCAGCGTTGGACCCGACACTGAAGCTTTCTTT

clone_size: few
j_call: TRBJ2-2
v_call: TRBV6-6
d_call: -
cdr3_aa: CASRTGTQNTGELFF
cdr3_nt: TGTGCCAGCAGAACCGGGACCCAGAACACCGGGGAGCTGTTTTTT

clone_size: -
j_call: TRBJ2-7
v_call: TRBV20-1
d_call: TRBD2
cdr3_aa: CSGTRKDYEQYF
cdr3_nt: TGCAGTGGGACTAGGAAAGACTACGAGCAGTACTTC

clone_size: few
j_call: TRBJ1-2
v_call: TRBV20-1
d_call: -
cdr3_aa: CSASDGRDVNYGYTF
cdr3_nt: TGCAGTGCTAGCGACGGACGAGACGTTAACTATGGCTACACCTTC

clone_size: -
j_call: TRBJ2-1
v_call: TRBV20-1
d_call: TRBD2
cdr3_aa: CSARSGGAVNEQFF
cdr3_nt: TGCAGTGCCCGGAGCGGGGGGGCCGTCAATGAGCAGTTCTTC

clone_size: -
j_call: TRBJ2-3
v_call: TRBV20-1
d_call: -
cdr3_aa: CSARAPGKTDTQYF
cdr3_nt: TGCAGTGCTAGAGCCCCCGGGAAGACAGATACGCAGTATTTT

clone_size: few
j_call: TRBJ2-5
v_call: TRBV12-3/TRBV12-4
d_call: TRBD2
cdr3_aa: CASSLVWRGGQETQYF
cdr3_nt: TGTGCCAGCAGTTTAGTATGGCGGGGGGGCCAAGAGACCCAGTACTTC

clone_size: -
j_call: TRBJ2-2
v_call: TRBV7-7
d_call: -
cdr3_aa: CASRQNVAGEMFF
cdr3_nt: TGTGCTAGCAGGCAGAATGTGGCCGGGGAGATGTTTTTT

clone_size: few
j_call: TRBJ2-2
v_call: TRBV12-3/TRBV12-4
d_call: -
cdr3_aa: CASRKRTGELFF
cdr3_nt: TGTGCCAGCAGGAAACGCACCGGGGAGCTGTTTTTT

clone_size: -
j_call: TRBJ2-1
v_call: TRBV5-1
d_call: -
cdr3_aa: CASSLEGGLYNEQFF
cdr3_nt: TGCGCCAGCAGCTTGGAGGGGGGACTTTACAATGAGCAGTTCTTC

clone_size: -
j_call: TRBJ2-1
v_call: TRBV7-2
d_call: -
cdr3_aa: CASSFDGSLYNEQFF
cdr3_nt: TGTGCCAGCAGCTTTGATGGTAGCCTCTACAATGAGCAGTTCTTC

clone_size: medium-sized
j_call: TRBJ2-6
v_call: TRBV6-6
d_call: -
cdr3_aa: CASSPGLSGGANVLTF
cdr3_nt: TGTGCCAGCAGTCCAGGCCTCTCAGGTGGGGCCAACGTCCTGACTTTC

clone_size: -
j_call: TRBJ2-5
v_call: TRBV20-1
d_call: -
cdr3_aa: CSAPAGVEAQYF
cdr3_nt: TGCAGTGCCCCGGCAGGGGTGGAGGCCCAGTACTTC

clone_size: few
j_call: TRBJ2-1
v_call: TRBV9
d_call: -
cdr3_aa: CASSVATSGGYNEQFF
cdr3_nt: TGTGCCAGCAGCGTAGCTACTTCAGGGGGGTACAATGAGCAGTTCTTC